Each of the 30 T cell receptor beta chains below was sequenced from the same sample in a study of cytomegalovirus exposure and HLA in healthy donors. PCR employed 60 Vbeta and 13 Jbeta primers. Method: immunoSEQ multiplex PCR; TCRdb's copy keeps in-frame clones and lacks some. Across over 70,000 clones, the top ten clones capture about 5% of the sample. The sequenced sample was PBMCs. These receptors originate from a middle-aged woman in good health and CMV-seropositive.

V gene TRBV9 combines with J gene TRBJ1-2; D might be TRBD1 (5 bases). V lost 3 bases, J lost 6 bases, and 12 bases lay in between. The germline gives CDR1 SGDLS, CDR2 YYNGEE. The CDR3 consists of 13 residues. The CDR3 reads CASSAITRDGYTF. CDR3 nucleotide sequence: TGTGCCAGCAGCGCGATCACCAGGGATGGCTACACCTTC.

The chain employs TRBV18 and TRBJ1-3, with D tentatively TRBD1 (5 bases). V was shortened by 0 bases and J by 8 bases, with 14 bases between the two germline ends. The length of the CDR3 is 15 residues. Germline loops: CDR1 KGHSH, CDR2 LQKENI. This chain's CDR3 is CASSPPRGREDTIYF. For the CDR3, the DNA is TGTGCCAGCTCACCACCGCGGGGGAGGGAAGACACCATATATTTT.

This chain joins TRBV11-2 and TRBJ1-2, with 9 bases identical to TRBD1. The CDR3 has 15 amino acids. Germline CDR1 and CDR2: SGHAT and FQNNGV. Trimming at V came to 5 bases and at J to 4 bases, leaving 8 bases not matched to a gene. The CDR3 reads CASSSLRTGVYGYTF. Written as DNA, the CDR3 is TGTGCCAGCAGCAGCCTTAGGACAGGGGTCTATGGCTACACCTTC.

The chain is built from TRBV4-1 and TRBJ1-2, with D tentatively TRBD1 (6 bases). The V and J ends lost 2 bases and 7 bases respectively, with 17 bases between them. This CDR3 is built from 15 residues. Germline V gene lookup returns CDR1 MGHRA and CDR2 YSYEKL. CDR3 region: CASSQPAVTGAGYTF. The CDR3 coding sequence is TGCGCCAGCAGCCAACCGGCCGTGACAGGCGCTGGCTACACCTTC.

The J gene is TRBJ1-1, the V gene TRBV7-2, with 7 bases lining up with TRBD1. Germline assignment: CDR1 SGHTA and CDR2 FQGNSA. The trim removed 1 base at V and 2 bases at J, leaving 7 bases unmatched. The CDR3 consists of 16 residues. CDR3 in amino acids: CASSLVGGQVNTEAFF. CDR3 nucleotide sequence: TGTGCCAGCAGCTTAGTAGGAGGACAGGTTAACACTGAAGCTTTCTTT.

V and J are TRBV27 and TRBJ1-6, with D possibly TRBD1 on 6 matching bases. V lost 0 bases, J lost 10 bases, and 19 bases lay in between. The germline V gene has CDR1 MNHEY and CDR2 SMNVEV (reference sequence). This CDR3 is 17 amino acids long. Here the CDR3 reads CASSLSWATTGSSPLHF. The CDR3 DNA follows: TGTGCCAGCAGTTTATCGTGGGCAACAACAGGGAGCTCACCCCTCCACTTT.

V usage is TRBV7-3 and J usage is TRBJ1-1; D is unclear. Looked up from germline, CDR1 is SGHTA and CDR2 is FQGTGA. There are 17 residues in the CDR3. The V and J ends lost 1 base and 2 bases respectively, with 17 bases between them. The CDR3 nucleotides are TGTGCCAGCAGCTTAAAGGTCGGCAGGCAGGTTAACACTGAAGCTTTCTTT. Its protein is CASSLKVGRQVNTEAFF.

The V gene is TRBV19, the J gene TRBJ2-7; 10 nucleotides match TRBD2. V shed 10 bases, J shed 4 bases, and the junction held 10 bases outside the gene matches. This CDR3 is built from 14 residues. Germline-derived CDR1 and CDR2 are LNHDA and SQIVND (reference sequence). CDR3 DNA sequence: TGTGCCACCCGAGCGGGAGGGCCTAGGTACGAGCAGTACTTC. Amino acid sequence: CATRAGGPRYEQYF.

The chain uses TRBV4-2 and TRBJ1-2; TRBD1 might be the D (5 bases). The CDR3 has 16 residues. V lost 4 bases to trimming and J lost 0 bases, with 15 bases between them. Germline values: CDR1 LGHNA, CDR2 YNFKEQ. Here the CDR3 reads CASSPQGGSPNYGYTF. DNA for the CDR3: TGTGCCAGCAGCCCTCAGGGTGGCAGCCCTAACTATGGCTACACCTTC.

The chain has TRBV5-4 and TRBJ2-7; 8 nucleotides agree with TRBD2. Germline assignment: CDR1 SGHNT and CDR2 YYREEE (reference sequence). V gave up 2 bases and J gave up 4 bases; unmatched junction bases: 2. The CDR3 spans 13 residues. The CDR3 here is CASSLAGEYEQYF. The CDR3 bases are TGTGCCAGCAGCTTAGCGGGAGAATACGAGCAGTACTTC.

The gene calls are TRBV6-5 and TRBJ2-6, with 9 nucleotides matching TRBD1. In germline, CDR1 is MNHEY, CDR2 SVGAGI. The CDR3 is 15 residues long. Trimming removed 10 bases from V and 0 bases from J; junction bases left unmatched: 4. CDR3 residues: CATDRGTSGANVLTF. CDR3 sequence (DNA): TGTGCCACCGACAGGGGGACCTCTGGGGCCAACGTCCTGACTTTC.

The chain links TRBV6-1 to TRBJ2-3; D remains ambiguous. Germline loops: CDR1 MNHNS, CDR2 SASEGT. With 3 bases removed from V and 0 bases from J, the gap between germline ends came to 19 bases. The CDR3 has 18 amino acids. The CDR3 nucleotides read TGTGCCAGCAGTGATCCGAATTTGGCGGATGCTAGCACAGATACGCAGTATTTT. Its translation: CASSDPNLADASTDTQYF.

The chain couples TRBV9 to TRBJ2-5, with a possible D match to TRBD2 (5 bases). CDR3 length: 15 amino acids. The V gene's germline CDR1 is SGDLS and CDR2 YYNGEE. V was pared by 0 bases and J by 2 bases, with 11 bases between. CDR3 DNA sequence: TGTGCCAGCAGCGTAGAGGACTTACCTCAAGAGACCCAGTACTTC. It codes for CASSVEDLPQETQYF.

The CDR3 reads CASSLGRNTGELFF. The CDR3 nucleotides read TGTGCCAGCAGTCTTGGGCGGAACACCGGGGAGCTGTTTTTT. This chain uses TRBV25-1 with TRBJ2-2; D unresolved. V lost 5 bases and J lost 1, with 8 bases in between. The CDR3 runs 14 residues. From germline, CDR1 is MGHDK and CDR2 SYGVNS.

The chain recombines TRBV5-1 with TRBJ2-3, with TRBD1 matching 10 bases. Germline CDR1 is SGHRS and CDR2 is YFSETQ. The CDR3 is 16 amino acids. After removal of 3 bases from V and 2 bases from J, the junction contained 6 bases not matched to a gene. This chain's CDR3 is CASSSRTGGITDTQYF. The DNA for the CDR3 is TGCGCCAGCAGCTCTCGGACAGGGGGGATCACAGATACGCAGTATTTT.

This chain links TRBV4-2 with TRBJ1-4; 7 bases match TRBD1. CDR1 and CDR2 (germline): LGHNA, YNFKEQ. V lost 2 bases to trimming and J lost 0 bases; unmatched junction nucleotides: 15. The CDR3 is made up of 20 amino acids. The CDR3, as DNA: TGTGCCAGCAGCCAACCCCCCTGGGACAGCGAAGGGGCAACTAATGAAAAACTGTTTTTT. Its translation: CASSQPPWDSEGATNEKLFF.

The CDR3: CASSLRGSTDTQYF. CDR3 in DNA: TGTGCCAGCAGCTTAAGGGGGTCCACAGATACGCAGTATTTT. The J gene is TRBJ2-3, the V gene TRBV11-2; TRBD1 might be the D (6 bases). V was clipped by 2 bases and J by 2 bases, with 8 bases between them. Germline assignment: CDR1 SGHAT and CDR2 FQNNGV. The CDR3 has 14 residues.

The genes are TRBV11-2 and TRBJ1-1, with a possible D match to TRBD1 (6 bases). This CDR3 comprises 14 residues. Between the trimmed V and J ends, which lost 2 bases and 6 bases, there was a span of 13 bases. Germline assignment: CDR1 SGHAT and CDR2 FQNNGV. The CDR3 is CASSLQGNVAEAFF. The CDR3 coding sequence is TGTGCCAGCAGCTTACAGGGGAATGTCGCTGAAGCTTTCTTT.

V is TRBV7-9 and J is TRBJ1-6; 7 nucleotides line up with TRBD1. Germline CDR1 and CDR2: SEHNR and FQNEAQ (reference sequence). After removal of 6 bases from V and 9 bases from J, the junction contained 11 bases not matched to a gene. The CDR3 has 15 amino acids. CDR3 sequence: CASRITGERSSPLHF. CDR3 sequence (DNA): TGTGCCAGCAGAATCACAGGGGAACGGAGTTCACCCCTCCACTTT.

The V call is TRBV7-3, the J call TRBJ2-3; 11 bases agree with TRBD2. The CDR3 covers 16 residues. J lost 4 bases, V lost 1 base, and 4 bases had no gene match. Germline V gene data show CDR1 as SGHTA and CDR2 as FQGTGA. Here the CDR3 reads CASSLSVAGGADTQYF. Here the CDR3 DNA reads TGTGCCAGCAGCTTAAGCGTAGCGGGAGGGGCAGATACGCAGTATTTT.

The V and J genes are TRBV6-1 and TRBJ1-3; D remains ambiguous. CDR1 is MNHNS, CDR2 SASEGT, per germline. V was shortened by 8 bases and J by 0 bases, with 14 bases between the two germline ends. This CDR3 comprises 15 residues. The DNA for the CDR3 is TGTGCCAGCCGGAGCGGGCTAAACTCTGGAAACACCATATATTTT. This gives the protein CASRSGLNSGNTIYF.

This chain connects TRBV6-1 to TRBJ2-3, with 8 bases matching TRBD2. CDR1 is MNHNS and CDR2 is SASEGT in the germline V gene. The CDR3 has 16 residues. Trimming at V came to 0 bases and at J to 4 bases, leaving 6 bases not matched to a gene. The CDR3 region is CASSEALSAGADTQYF. The CDR3 region has the DNA TGTGCCAGCAGTGAAGCCTTATCAGCGGGAGCAGATACGCAGTATTTT.

This chain connects TRBV5-4 to TRBJ1-2; TRBD1 matches 11 bases. Germline CDR1 and CDR2: SGHNT and YYREEE (reference sequence). The length of the CDR3 is 16 residues. Trimming cost V 4 bases and J 4 bases; bases outside gene matches: 9. CDR3 sequence reads: CASSGGQGAALYGYTF. For the CDR3, the DNA is TGTGCCAGCAGCGGCGGACAGGGGGCAGCTCTCTATGGCTACACCTTC.

The gene calls are TRBV7-9 and TRBJ2-5, with D possibly being TRBD2 (5 bases). From germline, CDR1 is SEHNR and CDR2 FQNEAQ (reference sequence). Trimming shortened V by 5 bases and J by 7 bases, and 17 bases separated the two germline ends. The CDR3 runs to 14 residues. The CDR3 bases are TGTGCCAGCAGCCCCCAAGGCGGGCCAGGGACCCAGTACTTC. Protein: CASSPQGGPGTQYF. The full variable domain, with the rest looked up from reference TRBV7-9 and TRBJ2-5, is DTGVSQNPRHKITKRGQNVTFRCDPISEHNRLYWYRQTLGQGPEFLTYFQNEAQLEKSRLLSDRFSAERPKGSFSTLEIQRTEQGDSAMYLCASSPQGGPGTQYFGPGTRLLVL.

The chain uses TRBV5-1 and TRBJ1-2, with 10 bases identical to TRBD1. Trimming cost V 1 base and J 8 bases; bases outside gene matches: 8. The CDR3 covers 15 residues. CDR1 is SGHRS and CDR2 is YFSETQ in the germline V gene. The CDR3 reads CASSLTGQGFEGYTF. Here the CDR3 DNA reads TGCGCCAGCAGCTTGACGGGACAGGGGTTCGAAGGCTACACCTTC.

The V gene is TRBV19, the J gene TRBJ2-5, with a weak D call TRBD1 (6 bases). The length of the CDR3 is 15 residues. The germline V gene encodes CDR1 LNHDA and CDR2 SQIVND (reference sequence). V dropped 0 bases and J dropped 3 bases, with 11 bases sitting between them. The DNA of the CDR3 is TGTGCCAGTAGTATAGACCACAGGGCTGAAGAGACCCAGTACTTC. Residues: CASSIDHRAEETQYF.

The genes are TRBV11-3 and TRBJ2-4; the match to TRBD1 covers 7 bases. The CDR3 is made up of 13 amino acids. V dropped 3 bases and J dropped 8; count of bases not matched to a gene: 4. The germline gives CDR1 SGHNT, CDR2 YENEEA. DNA for the CDR3: TGTGCCAGCAGCTTCGGTCAGGGGGACATTCAGTACTTC. Protein: CASSFGQGDIQYF.

The chain has TRBV5-1 and TRBJ1-1; possible D gene TRBD1, 6 bases. The CDR3 is 15 residues long. In germline, CDR1 is SGHRS, CDR2 YFSETQ. The ends were cut back, 1 base at V and 1 base at J, with 11 bases in the middle. The CDR3 DNA reads TGCGCCAGCAGCTTGTTCGGGACAAAGAACACTGAAGCTTTCTTT. Encoded protein: CASSLFGTKNTEAFF.

For this clone: One end of the junction is discordant with germline, which a read error may explain. CDR3 DNA: TGCGCCAGCGGCCAAGATATTGGAGTTTCCTACGAGCAGTACTTC. It translates to CASGQDIGVSYEQYF. This chain connects TRBV4-1 to TRBJ2-7; no clear D. The germline V gene encodes CDR1 MGHRA and CDR2 YSYEKL. The CDR3 is 15 residues long.

This chain connects TRBV4-3 to TRBJ1-1; 7 bases are a match to TRBD1. The V gene end was trimmed by 4 bases and the J gene end by 0 bases; junction bases not matched to a gene: 11. This CDR3 spans 17 amino acids. Germline V gene lookup returns CDR1 LGHNA and CDR2 YSLEER. The CDR3 DNA reads TGCGCCAGCAGCCCAACTCCTTGGGACAGCCTGAACACTGAAGCTTTCTTT. Protein: CASSPTPWDSLNTEAFF.